The 17 T cell receptor beta chains listed next were all sequenced from one sample in a study of shared clonotypes between healthy human individuals. Naive CD8 cells lacked CD45RO, underwent positive selection for CCR7 and left out terminally differentiated effector memory CD45RA+ cells. The repertoire was sequenced with immunoSEQ multiplex PCR; TCRdb's copy has only in-frame clones and lacks some. The table has 550,000 to 750,000 clones, about 95% seen once; the top ten hold 0.11%. The material sequenced was naive CD8+ T cells sorted from blood. Every receptor here comes from a woman in her 30s in good health.

In its sample, this clone was seen once. The rearrangement joins TRBV4-2 to TRBJ2-1, with a weak D call TRBD2 (6 bases). This CDR3 region has 15 residues. The V end lost 1 base, the J end lost 7 bases, and 14 bases lay between the germline ends. Germline CDR1 reads LGHNA; CDR2 reads YNFKEQ. This CDR3 is CASSQGGGNTNEQFF. CDR3 coding DNA: TGTGCCAGCAGCCAAGGTGGCGGGAATACGAATGAGCAGTTCTTC.

The V call is TRBV11-2, the J call TRBJ1-1; no clear D gene. Between the trimmed V and J ends, which lost 5 bases and 1 base, there was a span of 14 bases. Germline-derived CDR1 and CDR2 are SGHAT and FQNNGV. There are 15 residues in the CDR3. The CDR3 protein is CASSPHPRQNTEAFF. CDR3 nucleotide sequence: TGTGCCAGCAGCCCCCACCCGCGGCAGAACACTGAAGCTTTCTTT.

Of note for this clone: The sample contains more than one DNA sequence encoding this CDR3. V and J are TRBV5-6 and TRBJ1-2, with 9 nucleotides matching TRBD1. The CDR3 consists of 14 residues. Germline trimming cut 2 bases from V and 5 bases from J; bases unmatched to any gene: 4. Per germline, CDR1 SGHDT and CDR2 YYEEEE. The CDR3 sequence is CASSFGTGSYGYTF. CDR3 nucleotide sequence: TGTGCCAGCAGCTTTGGGACAGGGAGTTATGGCTACACCTTC.

The chain links TRBV2 to TRBJ2-1, with TRBD2 identical over 10 bases. The V segment lost 4 bases and the J segment 8 bases; nucleotides outside the gene matches: 17. The CDR3 extends over 18 amino acids. Per germline, CDR1 SNHLY and CDR2 FYNNEI. CDR3 DNA: TGTGCCAGCAGTGTTGTTCATGGAGCTAGCGGGAGTCGGGATGAGCAGTTCTTC. Translated, it gives CASSVVHGASGSRDEQFF.

This clone was counted a single time. The chain couples TRBV28 to TRBJ2-6, with 10 bases lining up with TRBD1. J gave up 0 bases and V 3 bases, and 20 bases lay outside the gene matches. The CDR3 covers 23 residues. Germline V gene sequence: CDR1 MDHEN, CDR2 SYDVKM. CDR3 sequence: CASSFPRATTGGSRFSGANVLTF. The CDR3, as DNA: TGTGCCAGCAGTTTCCCAAGGGCGACGACAGGGGGCTCTCGGTTCTCTGGGGCCAACGTCCTGACTTTC. Using reference TRBV28 and TRBJ2-6 for the parts outside the CDR3, the full variable domain is DVKVTQSSRYLVKRTGEKVFLECVQDMDHENMFWYRQDPGLGLRLIYFSYDVKMKEKGDIPEGYSVSREKKERFSLILESASTNQTSMYLCASSFPRATTGGSRFSGANVLTFGAGSRLTVL.

The chain employs TRBV7-2 and TRBJ2-2, with 11 bases aligning to TRBD2. The germline CDR1 and CDR2 sequences are SGHTA and FQGNSA. CDR3 length: 17 residues. V lost 5 bases and J lost 2; bases outside the gene matches: 7. The CDR3 DNA reads as TGTGCCAGCAGCACCCCGGGACTAGCGGTTAACACCGGGGAGCTGTTTTTT. Protein: CASSTPGLAVNTGELFF.

This clone was observed once. The same CDR3 also results from other DNA sequences found in this sample. This sequence joins TRBV27 and TRBJ1-4; D is uncertain. The CDR3 loop spans 14 amino acids. Deletions cut 4 bases from V and 1 base from J, with 7 bases between. The V gene's germline CDR1 is MNHEY and CDR2 SMNVEV (reference sequence). CDR3 residues: CASSSTGTNEKLFF. CDR3 nucleotide sequence: TGTGCCAGCAGTTCCACGGGAACTAATGAAAAACTGTTTTTT.

The rearrangement joins TRBV5-6 to TRBJ1-1, with TRBD1 matching 7 bases. From germline, CDR1 is SGHDT and CDR2 YYEEEE. CDR3 length equals 14 residues. V shed 0 bases and J 4 bases; nucleotides not matched to a gene: 3. CDR3 protein: CASSLAGGITEAFF. In DNA form, the CDR3 reads TGTGCCAGCAGCTTGGCAGGGGGTATCACTGAAGCTTTCTTT.

The chain uses TRBV28 and TRBJ1-2, with TRBD1 identical over 7 bases. Germline V CDR1 and CDR2: MDHEN, SYDVKM. With 10 bases clipped from V and 7 bases from J, the junction kept 6 bases outside the gene matches. There are 11 residues in the CDR3. The CDR3 DNA follows: TGTGCCACCGACAGGGACACTGGCTACACCTTC. Translating gives CATDRDTGYTF.

The V and J genes are TRBV5-6 and TRBJ2-7, with unresolved D. The CDR3 consists of 14 residues. V lost 1 base to trimming and J lost 4 bases, with 12 bases between them. The germline V gene encodes CDR1 SGHDT and CDR2 YYEEEE. The CDR3 reads CASSLLGIAYEQYF. CDR3 nucleotide sequence: TGTGCCAGCAGCTTGCTTGGGATCGCTTACGAGCAGTACTTC.

The gene calls are TRBV10-2 and TRBJ2-2; 14 positions match TRBD2. The V gene's germline CDR1 is WSHSY and CDR2 SAAADI. V shed 8 bases and J 4 bases; nucleotides not matched to a gene: 12. This CDR3 contains 18 residues. CDR3 bases: TGCGCCAGCGGCCCAAGACTAGCGGGAGGGCAGGGCACCGGGGAGCTGTTTTTT. Translated, it gives CASGPRLAGGQGTGELFF.

V gene TRBV27 combines with J gene TRBJ2-6; D is undetermined. Trimming stripped 1 base from V and 4 bases from J, with 2 bases between. The CDR3 runs 13 residues. Germline CDR1 is MNHEY and CDR2 is SMNVEV (reference sequence). The CDR3 loop is CASSLYGANVLTF. CDR3 sequence (DNA): TGTGCCAGCAGTTTATACGGGGCCAACGTCCTGACTTTC.

This CDR3 reads CASSWGNQPQHF. CDR3 DNA: TGTGCCAGCAGCTGGGGCAATCAGCCCCAGCATTTT. V and J are TRBV13 and TRBJ1-5; D is unclear. The CDR3 runs to 12 residues. Germline V gene sequence: CDR1 PRHDT, CDR2 FYEKMQ (reference sequence). V was clipped by 4 bases and J by 2 bases, with 3 bases between them.

This chain connects TRBV19 to TRBJ2-1; possibly TRBD2 for D (5 bases). Between the trimmed V and J ends, which lost 1 base and 14 bases, there was a span of 9 bases. The CDR3 is 11 amino acids. CDR1 and CDR2 from the germline V gene are LNHDA and SQIVND (reference sequence). The CDR3 loop is CASSIGAAEFF. Here the CDR3 DNA reads TGTGCCAGTAGTATAGGAGCGGCGGAGTTCTTC.

The chain has TRBV9 and TRBJ1-1; D perhaps matches TRBD1 (6 bases). The CDR3 has 14 residues. V shed 0 bases and J shed 3 bases, with 9 bases lying between them. Germline values: CDR1 SGDLS, CDR2 YYNGEE. CDR3 bases: TGTGCCAGCAGCGTAGAGGGACACTACACTGAAGCTTTCTTT. Translating it yields CASSVEGHYTEAFF.

The chain links TRBV15 to TRBJ1-1; TRBD1 is a possible D gene (5 bases). The CDR3 spans 16 residues. Deletions cut 5 bases from V and 1 base from J, with 17 bases between. CDR1 is LNHNV and CDR2 is YYDKDF in the germline V gene (reference sequence). The CDR3 spells CATSPGAGPTNTEAFF. CDR3 nucleotides: TGTGCCACCAGCCCTGGAGCGGGACCGACGAACACTGAAGCTTTCTTT.

This rearrangement joins TRBV28 to TRBJ1-2, with unresolved D. Trimming left V 11 bases short and J 2 bases short, with 9 bases between. The CDR3 has 11 residues. From germline, CDR1 is MDHEN and CDR2 SYDVKM. CDR3: CAAGSNYGYTF. CDR3 nucleotide sequence: TGTGCCGCAGGCTCGAACTATGGCTACACCTTC.